This T cell receptor beta chain was sequenced in a study of T cells in Graves' hyperthyroidism and ophthalmopathy. From RNA transcripts, TCR beta CDR3 regions were amplified. HTBI primers were the set used in a first-round RT-PCR of the TCR CDR3. A single record per CDR3 protein comes from TCRdb applying MiXCR to the multiplex PCR reads. The repertoire includes 490,000 or so distinct CDR3 sequences, about 20% of them detected once, and 45% to 50% sits in the top ten. This clonotype came up many times. The antigen remains undetermined. V lost 2 bases to trimming and J lost 0 bases, with 11 bases between them. The CDR3 sequence is 15 residues long. Germline CDR1 and CDR2: SGHRS and YFSETQ. Study outcomes and limitations: Most expanded thyroid clonotypes above 0.001 recurred in blood.

The specimen sequenced was blood. The V call is TRBV5-1, the J call TRBJ1-2; the D gene is possibly TRBD1 (6 bases). The sequence came from a man aged 35-49 years with Graves' ophthalmopathy. CDR3 loop: CASSLGQTANYGYTF. CDR3 in DNA: TGCGCCAGCAGCTTAGGACAGACCGCTAACTATGGCTACACCTTC.